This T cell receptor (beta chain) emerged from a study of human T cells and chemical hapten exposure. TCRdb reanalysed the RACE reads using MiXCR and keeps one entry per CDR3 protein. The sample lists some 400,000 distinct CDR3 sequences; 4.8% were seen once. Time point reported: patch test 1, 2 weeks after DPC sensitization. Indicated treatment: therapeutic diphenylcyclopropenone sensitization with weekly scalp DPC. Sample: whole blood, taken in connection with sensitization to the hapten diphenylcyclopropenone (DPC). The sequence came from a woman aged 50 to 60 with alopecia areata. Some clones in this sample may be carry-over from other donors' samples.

This CDR3 reads CATSRDLGFGQPQHF. The CDR3 DNA reads TGTGCCACCAGCAGAGATTTAGGATTTGGACAGCCCCAGCATTTT. V usage is TRBV15 and J usage is TRBJ1-5; D is unclear. The germline V gene encodes CDR1 LNHNV and CDR2 YYDKDF (reference sequence). CDR3 length: 15 residues. V dropped 0 bases and J dropped 7 bases, with 13 bases sitting between them.